These T cell receptor beta chains were read from a single sample in a study of T cell responses to AZD1222 COVID-19 vaccine. Assay used: immunoSEQ multiplex PCR; TCRdb lists only in-frame clones, some missing. The sample consists of some 70,000 clones, 80% of them appearing once. The specimen was peripheral blood, collected 28 days after the second AZD1222 dose. The receptors derive from an adult who received the AZD1222 COVID-19 vaccine. CDR3s include the opening cysteine and the closing phenylalanine or tryptophan.

CDR3 protein,V gene
CASSVGGGGLIDEQFF,TRBV9
CASSVRRPSTDTQYF,TRBV5-1
CASSIETGTGGRNTEAFF,TRBV19
CAISESNSLNTEAFF,TRBV10-3
CASRTGSSTNEKLFF,TRBV5-1
CASSHLGVDEQYF,TRBV23-1
CASTSYRIRLNTEAFF,TRBV19
CASSGATGFLTEAFF,TRBV27
CASSLATSGGRQETQYF,TRBV11-2
CASSGVGARTNEKLFF,TRBV2
CASSEWGGAGNSPLHF,TRBV2
CAWSEGPGQETQYF,TRBV30
CATSDKTEGENTEAFF,TRBV24-1
CASIASGGGAYEQYF,TRBV3-1/TRBV3-2
CATIEGDNSPLHF,TRBV24-1
CASSFGGVWTGELFF,TRBV28
CASSRTLYEQYF,TRBV25-1
CASSPSGARTDTQYF,TRBV7-7
CASSIIWGSEAFF,TRBV27
CASTPTGSYTEAFF,TRBV5-1
CASALDLVQETQYF,TRBV12-5
CASSFSQGVPLHF,TRBV12-3/TRBV12-4
CASRNRERSYEQYF,TRBV6-5
CASSGGRRGRGYGYTF,TRBV25-1
CASSLSFSREQYF,TRBV11-3
CASSSPGGPHNEKLFF,TRBV28
CASSQKIAGPYQETQYF,TRBV3-1/TRBV3-2
CSVAGISYNEQFF,TRBV29-1
CASRAMGFPNEKLFF,TRBV27
CASRYHTGDTEAFF,TRBV6-5
CASSLFSEKLFF,TRBV7-9